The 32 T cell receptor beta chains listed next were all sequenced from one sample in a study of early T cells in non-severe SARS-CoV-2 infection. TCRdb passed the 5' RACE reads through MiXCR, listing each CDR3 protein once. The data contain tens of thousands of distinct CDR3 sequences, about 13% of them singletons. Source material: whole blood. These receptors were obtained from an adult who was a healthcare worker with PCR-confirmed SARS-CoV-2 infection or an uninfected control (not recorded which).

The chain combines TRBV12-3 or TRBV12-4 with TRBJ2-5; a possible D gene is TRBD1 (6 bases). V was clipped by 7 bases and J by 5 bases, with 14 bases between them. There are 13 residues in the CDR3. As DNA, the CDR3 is TGTGCCAGCACCTTAAGGGGGATGGAGACCCAGTACTTC. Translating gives CASTLRGMETQYF.

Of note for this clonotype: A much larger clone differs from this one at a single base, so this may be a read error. The CDR3 bases are TGTGCCGGGTCCCCGGGGTGCCCGAACACTGAAGCTTTCTTT. This gives the protein CAGSPGCPNTEAFF. The rearrangement joins TRBV28 to TRBJ1-1, with D unresolved. Germline CDR1 reads MDHEN; CDR2 reads SYDVKM. The CDR3 has 14 residues. The germline V and J ends were trimmed by 11 bases and 1 base, with 17 bases remaining between them. Looking up the rest from reference TRBV28 and TRBJ1-1 gives the full variable domain: DVKVTQSSRYLVKRTGEKVFLECVQDMDHENMFWYRQDPGLGLRLIYFSYDVKMKEKGDIPEGYSVSREKKERFSLILESASTNQTSMYLCAGSPGCPNTEAFFGQGTRLTVV.

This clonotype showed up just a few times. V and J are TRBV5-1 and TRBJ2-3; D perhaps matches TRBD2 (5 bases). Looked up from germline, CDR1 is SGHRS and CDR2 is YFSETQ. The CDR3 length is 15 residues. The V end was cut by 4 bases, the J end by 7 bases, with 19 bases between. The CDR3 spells CASSPGLGSGYTQYF. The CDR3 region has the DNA TGCGCCAGCAGCCCCGGACTCGGCTCAGGATATACGCAGTATTTT.

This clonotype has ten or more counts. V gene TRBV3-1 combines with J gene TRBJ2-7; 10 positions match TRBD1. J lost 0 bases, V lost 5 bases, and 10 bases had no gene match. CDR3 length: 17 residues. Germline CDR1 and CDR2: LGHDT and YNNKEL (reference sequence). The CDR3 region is CASSWRQGAQSSYEQYF. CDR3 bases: TGTGCCAGCAGCTGGAGACAGGGGGCACAAAGCTCCTACGAGCAGTACTTC.

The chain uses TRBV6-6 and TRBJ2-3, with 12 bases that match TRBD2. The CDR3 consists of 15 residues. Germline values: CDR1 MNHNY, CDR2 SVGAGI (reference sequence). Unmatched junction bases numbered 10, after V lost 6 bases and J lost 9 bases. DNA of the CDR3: TGTGCCAGCAGGGAAGGGACTAGCGGGCGATACACGCAGTATTTT. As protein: CASREGTSGRYTQYF.

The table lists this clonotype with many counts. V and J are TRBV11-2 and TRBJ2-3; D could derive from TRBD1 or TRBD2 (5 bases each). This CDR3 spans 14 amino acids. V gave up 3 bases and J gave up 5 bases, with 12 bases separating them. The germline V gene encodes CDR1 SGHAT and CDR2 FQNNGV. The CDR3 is CASSFIGAGDTQYF. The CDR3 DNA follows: TGTGCCAGCAGCTTCATCGGGGCGGGAGATACGCAGTATTTT.

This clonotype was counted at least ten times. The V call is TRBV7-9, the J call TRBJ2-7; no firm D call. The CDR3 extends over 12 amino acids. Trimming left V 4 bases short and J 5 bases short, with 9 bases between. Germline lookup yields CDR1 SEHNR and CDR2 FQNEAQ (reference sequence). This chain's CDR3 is CASSSSSDEQYF. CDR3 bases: TGTGCCAGCAGCTCTTCTTCCGACGAGCAGTACTTC. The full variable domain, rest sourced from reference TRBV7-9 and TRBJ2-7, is DTGVSQNPRHKITKRGQNVTFRCDPISEHNRLYWYRQTLGQGPEFLTYFQNEAQLEKSRLLSDRFSAERPKGSFSTLEIQRTEQGDSAMYLCASSSSSDEQYFGPGTRLTVT.

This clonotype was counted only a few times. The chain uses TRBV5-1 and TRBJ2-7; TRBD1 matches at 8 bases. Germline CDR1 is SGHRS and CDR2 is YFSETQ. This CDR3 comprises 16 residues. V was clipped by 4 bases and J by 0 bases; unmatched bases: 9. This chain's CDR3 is CASSPNRDRYSYEQYF. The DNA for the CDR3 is TGCGCCAGCAGCCCGAACCGGGACAGGTACTCCTACGAGCAGTACTTC.

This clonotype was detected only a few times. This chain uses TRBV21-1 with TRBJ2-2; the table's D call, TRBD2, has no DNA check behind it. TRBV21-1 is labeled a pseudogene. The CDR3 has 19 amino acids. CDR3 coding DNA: TGTGCCAGCATACCCCTCGACGCAGCGGGTGGTAAAGGCACCGGGGAGCTGTTTTTT. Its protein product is CASIPLDAAGGKGTGELFF.

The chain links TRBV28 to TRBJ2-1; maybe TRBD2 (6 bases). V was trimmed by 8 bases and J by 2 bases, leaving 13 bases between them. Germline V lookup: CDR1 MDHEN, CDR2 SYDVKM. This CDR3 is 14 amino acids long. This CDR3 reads CASGWRGPYNEQFF. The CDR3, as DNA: TGTGCCAGCGGGTGGAGGGGTCCCTACAATGAGCAGTTCTTC. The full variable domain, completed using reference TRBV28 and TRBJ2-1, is DVKVTQSSRYLVKRTGEKVFLECVQDMDHENMFWYRQDPGLGLRLIYFSYDVKMKEKGDIPEGYSVSREKKERFSLILESASTNQTSMYLCASGWRGPYNEQFFGPGTRLTVL.

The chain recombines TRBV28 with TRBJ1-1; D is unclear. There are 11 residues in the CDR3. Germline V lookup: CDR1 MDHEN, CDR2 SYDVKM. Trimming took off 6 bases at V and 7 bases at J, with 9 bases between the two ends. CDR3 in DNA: TGTGCCAGCAGCATAAGACGTGAAGCTTTCTTT. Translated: CASSIRREAFF.

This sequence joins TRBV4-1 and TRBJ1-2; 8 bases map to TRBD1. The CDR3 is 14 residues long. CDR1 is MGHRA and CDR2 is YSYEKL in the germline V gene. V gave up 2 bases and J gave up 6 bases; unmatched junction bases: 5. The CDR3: CASSQLTGDNGYTF. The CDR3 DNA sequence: TGCGCCAGCAGCCAATTGACAGGGGACAATGGCTACACCTTC.

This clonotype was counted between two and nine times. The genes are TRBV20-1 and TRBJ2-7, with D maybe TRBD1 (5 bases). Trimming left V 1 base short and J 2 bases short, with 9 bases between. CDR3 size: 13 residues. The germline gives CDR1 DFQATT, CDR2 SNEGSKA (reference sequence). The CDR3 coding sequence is TGCAGTGCTAGAGTGCAGGGAACCTACGAGCAGTACTTC. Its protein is CSARVQGTYEQYF.

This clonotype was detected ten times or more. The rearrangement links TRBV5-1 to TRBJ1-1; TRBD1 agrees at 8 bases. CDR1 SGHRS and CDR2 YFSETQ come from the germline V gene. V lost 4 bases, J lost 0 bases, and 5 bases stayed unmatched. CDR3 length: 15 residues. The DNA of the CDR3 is TGCGCCAGCAGCCCAAGGACAGGGCTGAACACTGAAGCTTTCTTT. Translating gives CASSPRTGLNTEAFF.

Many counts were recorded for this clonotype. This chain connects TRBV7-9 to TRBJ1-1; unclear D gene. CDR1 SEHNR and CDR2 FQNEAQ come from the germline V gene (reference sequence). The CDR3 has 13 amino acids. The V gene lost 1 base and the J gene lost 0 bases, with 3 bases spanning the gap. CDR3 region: CASSLVMNTEAFF. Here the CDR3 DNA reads TGTGCCAGCAGCTTAGTGATGAACACTGAAGCTTTCTTT.

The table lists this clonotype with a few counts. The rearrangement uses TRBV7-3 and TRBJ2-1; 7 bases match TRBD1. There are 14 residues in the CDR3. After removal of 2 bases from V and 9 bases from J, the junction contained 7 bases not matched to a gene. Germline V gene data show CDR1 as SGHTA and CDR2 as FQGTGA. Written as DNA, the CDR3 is TGTGCCAGCAGCTTATGGGCAGGGGGTGCTGAGCAGTTCTTC. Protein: CASSLWAGGAEQFF.

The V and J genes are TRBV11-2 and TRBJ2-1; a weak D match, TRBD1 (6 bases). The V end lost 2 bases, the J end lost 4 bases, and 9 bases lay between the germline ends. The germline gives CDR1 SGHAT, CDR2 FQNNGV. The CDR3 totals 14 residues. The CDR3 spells CASSLQGPYNEQFF. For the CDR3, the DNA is TGTGCCAGCAGCTTACAGGGGCCTTACAATGAGCAGTTCTTC.

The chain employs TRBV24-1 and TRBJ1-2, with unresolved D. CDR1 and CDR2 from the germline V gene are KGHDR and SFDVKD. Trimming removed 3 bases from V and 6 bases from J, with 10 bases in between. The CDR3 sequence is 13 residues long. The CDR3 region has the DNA TGTGCCACCAGTGATCTAAACGGAGATGGCTACACCTTC. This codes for CATSDLNGDGYTF.

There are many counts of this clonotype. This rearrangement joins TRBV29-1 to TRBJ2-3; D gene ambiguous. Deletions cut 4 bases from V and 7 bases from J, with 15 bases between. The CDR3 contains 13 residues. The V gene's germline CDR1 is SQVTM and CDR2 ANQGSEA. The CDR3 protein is CSVAALGGNTQYF. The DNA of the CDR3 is TGCAGCGTTGCGGCATTAGGCGGAAATACGCAGTATTTT.

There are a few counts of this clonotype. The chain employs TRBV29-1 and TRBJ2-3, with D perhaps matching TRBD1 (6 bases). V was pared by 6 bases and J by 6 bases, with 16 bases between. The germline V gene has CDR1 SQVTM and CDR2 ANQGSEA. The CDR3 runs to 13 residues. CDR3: CSVVGAKTDTQYF. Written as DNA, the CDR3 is TGCAGCGTCGTGGGGGCAAAAACTGATACGCAGTATTTT.

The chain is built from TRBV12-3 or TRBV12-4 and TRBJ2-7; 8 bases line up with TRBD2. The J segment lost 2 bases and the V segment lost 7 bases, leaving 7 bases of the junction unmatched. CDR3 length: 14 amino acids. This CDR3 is CASTDPGLAYEQYF. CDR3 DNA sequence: TGTGCCAGCACCGACCCGGGACTAGCCTACGAGCAGTACTTC.

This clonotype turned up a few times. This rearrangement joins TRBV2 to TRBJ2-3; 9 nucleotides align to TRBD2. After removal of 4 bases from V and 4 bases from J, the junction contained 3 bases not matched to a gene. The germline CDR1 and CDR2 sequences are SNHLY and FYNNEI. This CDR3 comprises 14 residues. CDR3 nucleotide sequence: TGTGCCAGCAGTGGTAGCGGGAGAGCAGATACGCAGTATTTT. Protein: CASSGSGRADTQYF.

CDR3 region: CASSPGQGNGYTF. The CDR3 DNA follows: TGCGCCAGCAGCCCTGGACAGGGGAATGGCTACACCTTC. This chain joins TRBV10-2 and TRBJ1-2; TRBD1 agrees at 9 bases. The CDR3 covers 13 residues. V lost 6 bases and J lost 6; bases outside the gene matches: 5. CDR1 and CDR2 from the germline V gene are WSHSY and SAAADI.

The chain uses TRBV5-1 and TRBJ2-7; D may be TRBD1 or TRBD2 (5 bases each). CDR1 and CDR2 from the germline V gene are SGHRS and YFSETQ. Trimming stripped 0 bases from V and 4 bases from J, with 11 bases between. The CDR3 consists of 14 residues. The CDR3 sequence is CASSLGGIGYEQYF. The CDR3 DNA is TGCGCCAGCAGCTTGGGGGGGATCGGGTACGAGCAGTACTTC.

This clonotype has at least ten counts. CDR3 DNA sequence: TGTGCCAGCAGTGAATTTAAGGACTCGGCCGGGGCCAACGTCCTGACTTTC. Protein: CASSEFKDSAGANVLTF. This chain links TRBV25-1 with TRBJ2-6, with a possible D match to TRBD2 (5 bases). V was clipped by 1 base and J by 4 bases, with 14 bases between them. CDR1 is MGHDK, CDR2 SYGVNS, per germline. This CDR3 has 17 amino acids.

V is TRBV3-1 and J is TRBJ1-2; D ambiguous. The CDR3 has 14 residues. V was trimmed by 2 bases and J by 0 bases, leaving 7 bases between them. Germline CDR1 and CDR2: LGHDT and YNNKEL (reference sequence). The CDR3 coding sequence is TGTGCCAGCAGCCAAATACAGACTAACTATGGCTACACCTTC. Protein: CASSQIQTNYGYTF.

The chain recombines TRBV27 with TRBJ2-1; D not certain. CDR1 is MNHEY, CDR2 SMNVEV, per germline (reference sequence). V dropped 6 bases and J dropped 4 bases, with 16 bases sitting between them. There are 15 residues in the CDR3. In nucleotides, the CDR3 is TGTGCCAGCAGGCGTGGCCGAACCAATTACAATGAGCAGTTCTTC. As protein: CASRRGRTNYNEQFF.

In DNA, the CDR3 is TGCGCCAGCAGCCGACCCACAGATACGCAGTATTTT. Residues: CASSRPTDTQYF. This sequence joins TRBV5-1 and TRBJ2-3; D is unresolved. The CDR3 spans 12 residues. V was clipped by 4 bases and J by 2 bases, with 5 bases between them. The V gene's germline CDR1 is SGHRS and CDR2 YFSETQ. Complete variable domain (other parts from reference TRBV5-1 and TRBJ2-3): KAGVTQTPRYLIKTRGQQVTLSCSPISGHRSVSWYQQTPGQGLQFLFEYFSETQRNKGNFPGRFSGRQFSNSRSEMNVSTLELGDSALYLCASSRPTDTQYFGPGTRLTVL.

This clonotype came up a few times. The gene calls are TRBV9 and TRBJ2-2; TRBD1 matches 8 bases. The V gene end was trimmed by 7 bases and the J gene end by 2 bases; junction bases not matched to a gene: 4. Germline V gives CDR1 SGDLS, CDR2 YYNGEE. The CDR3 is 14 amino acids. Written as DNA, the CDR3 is TGTGCCAGCCGGACAGGGTTAAACACCGGGGAGCTGTTTTTT. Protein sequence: CASRTGLNTGELFF.

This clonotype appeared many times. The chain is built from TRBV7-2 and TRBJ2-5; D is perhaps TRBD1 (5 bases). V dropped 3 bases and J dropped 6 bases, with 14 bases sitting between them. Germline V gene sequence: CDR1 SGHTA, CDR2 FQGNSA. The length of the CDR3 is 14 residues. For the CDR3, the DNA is TGTGCCAGCAGCTTTTCGGGCAGGGCCAAGACCCAGTACTTC. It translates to CASSFSGRAKTQYF.

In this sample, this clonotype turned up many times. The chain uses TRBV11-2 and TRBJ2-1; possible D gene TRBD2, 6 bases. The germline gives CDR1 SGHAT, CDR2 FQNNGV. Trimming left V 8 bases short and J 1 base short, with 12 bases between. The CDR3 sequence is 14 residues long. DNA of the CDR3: TGTGCCAGCGCCGGGGGACGGTCCTACAATGAGCAGTTCTTC. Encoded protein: CASAGGRSYNEQFF.

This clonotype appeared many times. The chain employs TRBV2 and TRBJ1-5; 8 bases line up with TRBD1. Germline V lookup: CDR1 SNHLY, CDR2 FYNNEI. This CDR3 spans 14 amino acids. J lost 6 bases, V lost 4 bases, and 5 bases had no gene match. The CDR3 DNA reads TGTGCCAGCAGTGGGGACAGGTTGAGTCAGCCCCAGCATTTT. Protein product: CASSGDRLSQPQHF. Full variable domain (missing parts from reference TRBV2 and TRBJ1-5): EPEVTQTPSHQVTQMGQEVILRCVPISNHLYFYWYRQILGQKVEFLVSFYNNEISEKSEIFDDQFSVERPDGSNFTLKIRSTKLEDSAMYFCASSGDRLSQPQHFGDGTRLSIL.